The 8 T cell receptor beta chains reported below all come from one sample, sequenced in a study of post-analysis software for immune sequencing data. Broader study findings: Among five TRBV segments more frequent in patients than controls were TRBV5-6, TRBV5-1 and TRBV20-1.

Their antigens remain unidentified. Every TCR beta cDNA library bore unique molecular identifiers. TCRdb reanalysed the PCR reads using MiXCR and keeps one entry per CDR3 protein. The repertoire includes 700,000 to 900,000 distinct CDR3 sequences, about half of them detected once, and roughly 5.2% sits in the top ten. Sample: blood. These receptors all stem from a girl aged 10-17 years with multiple sclerosis.

The chain recombines TRBV10-3 with TRBJ2-1; 7 nucleotides align to TRBD2. The germline gives CDR1 ENHRY, CDR2 SYGVKD. The CDR3 is 14 amino acids. V dropped 0 bases and J dropped 10; count of bases not matched to a gene: 6. CDR3 nucleotides: TGTGCCATCAGTGAGTCGACGAGCGGGACCGAGCAGTTCTTC. It encodes CAISESTSGTEQFF.

The table lists this clonotype with a few counts. One end of the junction does not line up with germline, which may come from a read error. The chain has TRBV7-7 and TRBJ2-5; D possibly corresponds to TRBD2 (6 bases). The CDR3 length is 15 residues. Per germline, CDR1 SSHAT and CDR2 FNYEAQ (reference sequence). The DNA of the CDR3 is TGTGCTAGCAGCTTAACGGCGGGGTTCCAAGAGACCCAGTACTTC. It codes for CASSLTAGFQETQYF.

The chain couples TRBV7-9 to TRBJ1-1; D is possibly TRBD1 (6 bases). With 8 bases removed from V and 1 base from J, the gap between germline ends came to 8 bases. The CDR3 runs 12 residues. Germline-derived CDR1 and CDR2 are SEHNR and FQNEAQ (reference sequence). This CDR3 reads CASGGGNTEAFF. As DNA, the CDR3 is TGTGCCAGCGGAGGGGGGAACACTGAAGCTTTCTTT.

The CDR3 reads CATSRDVGEHTQYF. CDR3 coding DNA: TGTGCCACCAGCAGAGATGTGGGAGAGCATACGCAGTATTTT. The V call is TRBV15, the J call TRBJ2-3; tentative D call: TRBD2 (5 bases). The CDR3 length is 14 residues. Trimming shortened V by 0 bases and J by 7 bases, and 11 bases separated the two germline ends. Germline CDR1 is LNHNV and CDR2 is YYDKDF (reference sequence).

This clonotype was recorded a few times. The chain uses TRBV27 and TRBJ2-3; D might be TRBD1 or TRBD2, each matching 6 bases. Germline CDR1 reads MNHEY; CDR2 reads SMNVEV (reference sequence). Between the trimmed V and J ends, which lost 2 bases and 1 base, there was a span of 16 bases. This CDR3 has 17 amino acids. CDR3 protein: CASSLTGRRGRTDTQYF. In DNA, the CDR3 is TGTGCCAGCAGTTTAACAGGGCGGCGGGGCCGCACAGATACGCAGTATTTT.

The genes are TRBV20-1 and TRBJ1-5; possible D gene TRBD1, 5 bases. Between the trimmed V and J ends, which lost 3 bases and 0 bases, there was a span of 9 bases. Germline values: CDR1 DFQATT, CDR2 SNEGSKA (reference sequence). The CDR3 consists of 14 residues. The chain's CDR3 is CSASQDSSNQPQHF. CDR3 in DNA: TGCAGTGCTAGTCAAGACAGTAGCAATCAGCCCCAGCATTTT.

The rearrangement links TRBV6-5 to TRBJ1-5; the match to TRBD1 covers 8 bases. Unmatched junction bases numbered 11, after V lost 6 bases and J lost 7 bases. CDR1 and CDR2 from the germline V gene are MNHEY and SVGAGI. The CDR3 is 15 amino acids. The CDR3 protein is CASSPGQGAWQPQHF. As DNA, the CDR3 is TGTGCCAGCAGCCCGGGGCAGGGGGCATGGCAGCCCCAGCATTTT.

The chain employs TRBV4-2 and TRBJ2-1; 13 bases match TRBD2. V dropped 10 bases and J dropped 4; count of bases not matched to a gene: 4. The CDR3 length is 14 residues. Germline loops: CDR1 LGHNA, CDR2 YNFKEQ. As DNA, the CDR3 is TGTGCCACCACGGGACTAGCGGGATACAATGAGCAGTTCTTC. Protein product: CATTGLAGYNEQFF.